The clone carrying this T cell receptor beta chain was found many times. Its specificity is not known. Both TRBC1 and TRBC2 were covered by a beta constant-region primer of two equimolar oligonucleotides. Nested alpha and beta constant-region primers with the SP2 primer drove four PCR rounds on ligated cDNA. TCRdb reprocessed the UMI-ligation and nested PCR reads with MiXCR, giving one entry per CDR3 protein. This table has fewer than 30,000 distinct CDR3 sequences, approximately 11% appearing once. This entry is derived from a study of naive and memory T cell subsets. General study results and limits: Between naive and memory subsets, TCR abundance power law exponents differed.

Alpha and beta libraries were amplified separately from the second PCR onward. Cells stained for CD3, CD4, CD8, CD45RA, CD27 and viability were sorted into four CD45RA/CD27 subsets. The receptor was isolated from a human donor in good health. The sample consisted of effector memory CD4+ T cells from blood. Subset denoted: effector memory, CD45RA- CD27-.

This CDR3 reads CASSPASGERNEQYF. CDR3 nucleotide sequence: TGTGCCAGCAGCCCCGCTTCGGGCGAGAGGAATGAGCAGTACTTC. The chain is built from TRBV7-3 and TRBJ2-7; unclear D gene. Trimming took off 5 bases at V and 7 bases at J, with 21 bases between the two ends. Germline V gives CDR1 SGHTA, CDR2 FQGTGA. CDR3 length equals 15 residues.